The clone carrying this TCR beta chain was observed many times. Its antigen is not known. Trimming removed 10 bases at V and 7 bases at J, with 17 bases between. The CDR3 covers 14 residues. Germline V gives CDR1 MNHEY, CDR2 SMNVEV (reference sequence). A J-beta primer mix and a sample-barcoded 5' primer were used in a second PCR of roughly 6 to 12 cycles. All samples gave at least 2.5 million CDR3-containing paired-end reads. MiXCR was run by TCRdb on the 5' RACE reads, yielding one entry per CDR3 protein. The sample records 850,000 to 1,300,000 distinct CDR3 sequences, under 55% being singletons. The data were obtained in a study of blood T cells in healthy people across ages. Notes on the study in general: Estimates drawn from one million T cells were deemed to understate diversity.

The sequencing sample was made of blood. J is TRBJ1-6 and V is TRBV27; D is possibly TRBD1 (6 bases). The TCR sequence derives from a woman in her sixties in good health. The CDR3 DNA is TGTGCCACCGGTTACAGGGCGGGCAATTCACCCCTCCACTTT. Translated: CATGYRAGNSPLHF.